The sample holds many counts of the clone carrying this TCR beta chain. This record comes from a study of T cells in Graves' hyperthyroidism and ophthalmopathy. V was shortened by 6 bases and J by 8 bases, with 14 bases between the two germline ends. Germline V gene data show CDR1 as DFQATT and CDR2 as SNEGSKA (reference sequence). CDR3 length: 12 amino acids. TCR beta CDR3 regions were amplified from RNA. RT-PCR in the first round (using the HTBI primer set) targeted the TCR CDR3. TCRdb independently ran MiXCR on the multiplex PCR reads; one entry per CDR3 protein. Here the sample spans some 400,000 distinct CDR3 sequences, about 19% being singletons. Aged 18 to 65, the patients had hyperthyroidism that was newly diagnosed and had lasted under 2 months.

The sequenced sample consisted of blood. The sequence was collected from a woman in her late teens or twenties with Graves' hyperthyroidism. The V gene is TRBV20-1, the J gene TRBJ2-4; perhaps TRBD2 as D (6 bases). The CDR3 DNA follows: TGCAGTGCGAGTGGGGACTCGGACATTCAGTACTTC. Protein product: CSASGDSDIQYF.